Below are 10 T cell receptor beta chains sequenced from a single sample in a study of identical twins. TCRdb ran MiXCR on the 5' RACE reads and lists one entry per CDR3 protein. The sample includes about 250,000 distinct CDR3 sequences, around 8.8% of them seen just once. The data also belong to a second study, concerning yellow fever vaccine responses in identical twins.

The specimen sequenced was CD8+ T cells sorted from blood. All receptors come from a woman under 30 in good health.

This clonotype was counted many times. The rearrangement uses TRBV15 and TRBJ2-7; 7 positions agree with TRBD1. The CDR3 length is 13 residues. With V trimmed by 8 bases and J by 2 bases, 6 bases remained unmatched. Germline V gene data show CDR1 as LNHNV and CDR2 as YYDKDF (reference sequence). This CDR3 reads CATRGQATYEQYF. CDR3 sequence (DNA): TGTGCCACCCGTGGACAGGCTACCTACGAGCAGTACTTC.

This clonotype was observed at least ten times. The chain joins TRBV12-3 or TRBV12-4 to TRBJ2-1, with D possibly being TRBD2 (5 bases). This CDR3 is 13 amino acids long. The germline V and J ends were trimmed by 6 bases and 3 bases, with 9 bases remaining between them. The CDR3 DNA follows: TGTGCCAGCAGACACCGGGACTACAATGAGCAGTTCTTC. It codes for CASRHRDYNEQFF.

This clonotype was observed at least ten times. The chain joins TRBV28 to TRBJ2-7; D unresolved. In germline, CDR1 is MDHEN, CDR2 SYDVKM. The CDR3 has 12 amino acids. Trimming cost V 8 bases and J 3 bases, with 11 bases left between them. The CDR3 nucleotides read TGTGCCAGCGCCGACAAGTACTACGAGCAGTACTTC. It yields the protein CASADKYYEQYF.

This clonotype was picked up a small number of times. The chain joins TRBV14 to TRBJ2-7, with D uncertain. Germline lookup yields CDR1 SGHDN and CDR2 FVKESK. The V end was cut by 2 bases, the J end by 5 bases, with 10 bases between. CDR3 length: 13 residues. The chain's CDR3 is CASSQNGDHEQYF. For the CDR3, the DNA is TGTGCCAGCAGCCAAAACGGAGACCACGAGCAGTACTTC.

This clonotype has at least ten counts. The junction departs from the called germline gene at one end, perhaps through a read error. This chain connects TRBV7-7 to TRBJ2-1, with 11 bases lining up with TRBD2. This CDR3 has 15 amino acids. Germline CDR1 reads SSHAT; CDR2 reads FNYEAQ (reference sequence). The CDR3 sequence is CASSSTGTSGGEQFF. The CDR3 nucleotides are TGTGCTAGCAGCTCAACCGGGACTAGCGGCGGTGAGCAGTTCTTC.

CDR3 region: CASSLVASGSQGNEQFF. The CDR3 coding sequence is TGTGCCAGCAGCTTAGTCGCTAGCGGGAGCCAGGGCAATGAGCAGTTCTTC. The rearrangement links TRBV7-2 to TRBJ2-1, with 10 bases identical to TRBD2. The CDR3 length is 17 residues. CDR1 and CDR2 (germline): SGHTA, FQGNSA. The junction had 9 bases not matched to a gene; V was cut back by 1 base and J by 6 bases.

CDR3 loop: CASTLRVYTDEQFF. CDR3 in DNA: TGTGCCAGCACTCTCAGGGTCTATACGGATGAGCAGTTCTTC. The V call is TRBV12-3 or TRBV12-4, the J call TRBJ2-1; the D gene is possibly TRBD1 (5 bases). The CDR3 spans 14 residues. The V gene lost 7 bases and the J gene lost 8 bases, with 18 bases spanning the gap.

This clonotype was detected ten times or more. The chain recombines TRBV29-1 with TRBJ1-1; D is ambiguous. The CDR3 length is 17 residues. Germline CDR1 and CDR2: SQVTM and ANQGSEA. Trimming left V 1 base short and J 1 base short, with 19 bases between. The CDR3 sequence: CSVEGFLSVVTNTEAFF. The CDR3 nucleotides are TGCAGCGTTGAAGGTTTCTTGTCAGTAGTCACGAACACTGAAGCTTTCTTT.

The chain links TRBV5-1 to TRBJ2-1; 13 nucleotides agree with TRBD2. The CDR3 runs to 19 residues. V lost 5 bases and J lost 5; bases outside the gene matches: 16. Per germline, CDR1 SGHRS and CDR2 YFSETQ. For the CDR3, the DNA is TGCGCCAGCAGTCCCAGGGTAGGACTAGCGGGAGTCGGAAACAATGAGCAGTTCTTC. This translates into CASSPRVGLAGVGNNEQFF.

The chain has TRBV27 and TRBJ2-1; 13 bases are a match to TRBD2. V shed 5 bases and J 7 bases; nucleotides not matched to a gene: 5. Germline V gene sequence: CDR1 MNHEY, CDR2 SMNVEV (reference sequence). This CDR3 is 15 amino acids long. CDR3 region: CASSETSGGANEQFF. The CDR3 bases are TGTGCCAGCAGTGAAACTAGCGGGGGGGCGAATGAGCAGTTCTTC.